The 24 T cell receptor beta chains in this list originate from one sample, sequenced in a study of blood T cells in healthy people across ages. Alongside a J-beta primer mix, a sample-barcoded 5' primer served in a second PCR lasting about 7 to 11 cycles. TCRdb passed the 5' RACE reads through MiXCR, listing each CDR3 protein once. Of roughly 2 million distinct CDR3 sequences in the sample, about 49% were seen once. The sample comprised blood. The receptors come from a woman aged 40 to 49 in good health.

This clonotype was recorded a few times. The chain recombines TRBV6-2 or TRBV6-3 with TRBJ2-3, with D possibly being TRBD1 or TRBD2 (5 bases each). The CDR3 is 16 amino acids. Trimming took 0 bases from V and 1 from J, leaving 11 bases between them. Germline CDR1 MNHEY, CDR2 SVGEGT. DNA for the CDR3: TGTGCCAGCAGTTACTCAACCGGGACCGGCACAGATACGCAGTATTTT. Its protein is CASSYSTGTGTDTQYF.

This clonotype was detected a few times. The chain couples TRBV4-1 to TRBJ1-2; D perhaps matches TRBD1 (6 bases). The CDR3 has 15 amino acids. CDR1 is MGHRA and CDR2 is YSYEKL in the germline V gene. V lost 2 bases and J lost 2, with 12 bases in between. The CDR3 is CASSQWQGQNYGYTF. The CDR3 DNA follows: TGCGCCAGCAGCCAATGGCAGGGGCAAAACTATGGCTACACCTTC.

This clonotype was seen many times. The rearrangement uses TRBV2 and TRBJ2-3, with 7 bases aligning to TRBD2. CDR3 length equals 13 residues. Germline CDR1 reads SNHLY; CDR2 reads FYNNEI. After removal of 6 bases from V and 1 base from J, the junction contained 1 base not matched to a gene. The CDR3 region has the DNA TGTGCCAGCAGCCTAGCGGGCACAGATACGCAGTATTTT. Protein sequence: CASSLAGTDTQYF.

The chain links TRBV11-2 to TRBJ2-6; tentatively, D is TRBD2 (5 bases). V was pared by 4 bases and J by 4 bases, with 11 bases between. This CDR3 has 15 residues. Per germline, CDR1 SGHAT and CDR2 FQNNGV. The CDR3 sequence is CASSSTRAGANVLTF. CDR3 nucleotides: TGTGCCAGCAGCTCAACTAGGGCGGGGGCCAACGTCCTGACTTTC.

The J gene is TRBJ1-2, the V gene TRBV12-3 or TRBV12-4; D possibly corresponds to TRBD1 (6 bases). The CDR3 is made up of 13 amino acids. V gave up 6 bases and J gave up 7 bases, with 15 bases separating them. The CDR3 nucleotides are TGTGCCAGCAGCCCTGACAGGAGGGGTGGCTACACCTTC. Residues: CASSPDRRGGYTF.

The genes are TRBV4-1 and TRBJ2-1; D ambiguous. From germline, CDR1 is MGHRA and CDR2 YSYEKL. This CDR3 comprises 16 residues. Trimming removed 0 bases at V and 1 base at J, with 10 bases between. In DNA form, the CDR3 reads TGCGCCAGCAGCCAAGAATCCACGGAGTCCTACAATGAGCAGTTCTTC. Its translation is CASSQESTESYNEQFF.

This clonotype was seen only a few times. V and J are TRBV20-1 and TRBJ2-7; possible D gene TRBD2, 7 bases. This CDR3 has 12 amino acids. Germline V gives CDR1 DFQATT, CDR2 SNEGSKA (reference sequence). Trimming cost V 6 bases and J 6 bases, with 15 bases left between them. CDR3 residues: CSAQKGGFEQYF. The CDR3 coding sequence is TGCAGTGCCCAAAAGGGGGGGTTCGAGCAGTACTTC.

The chain carries TRBV13 and TRBJ2-1; no reliable D call. The V gene lost 1 base and the J gene lost 10 bases, with 17 bases spanning the gap. Germline V lookup: CDR1 PRHDT, CDR2 FYEKMQ (reference sequence). This CDR3 region has 15 residues. The CDR3 DNA reads TGTGCCAGCAGCTTAGTCTCGGGCAGCAACTACGAGCAGTTCTTC. It translates to CASSLVSGSNYEQFF.

The rearrangement links TRBV6-6 to TRBJ2-5; no reliable D call. Trimming cost V 2 bases and J 7 bases, with 5 bases left between them. CDR1 is MNHNY and CDR2 is SVGAGI in the germline V gene (reference sequence). This CDR3 has 11 residues. DNA for the CDR3: TGTGCCAGCAGTTACGAACGGACCCAGTACTTC. It specifies CASSYERTQYF.

This chain joins TRBV6-5 and TRBJ2-3, with 8 bases lining up with TRBD1. CDR3 length equals 14 residues. V lost 6 bases to trimming and J lost 5 bases; unmatched junction nucleotides: 7. Germline lookup yields CDR1 MNHEY and CDR2 SVGAGI. The CDR3 loop is CASRRPTGEDTQYF. Written as DNA, the CDR3 is TGTGCCAGCAGACGCCCGACAGGGGAAGATACGCAGTATTTT.

The CDR3 loop reads CASSLVNGFSSYNEQFF. Written as DNA, the CDR3 is TGTGCCAGCAGCTTAGTAAACGGGTTCAGCTCCTACAATGAGCAGTTCTTC. The V call is TRBV11-2, the J call TRBJ2-1; D unresolved. The V gene lost 1 base and the J gene lost 0 bases, with 13 bases spanning the gap. CDR1 is SGHAT, CDR2 FQNNGV, per germline. This CDR3 has 17 amino acids.

This clonotype has a handful of counts. The chain carries TRBV20-1 and TRBJ2-7, with D possibly matching TRBD1 (5 bases). Looked up from germline, CDR1 is DFQATT and CDR2 is SNEGSKA (reference sequence). The CDR3 covers 13 residues. The V and J ends lost 8 bases and 0 bases respectively, with 14 bases between them. Here the CDR3 DNA reads TGCAGTACCGGACAAGCTGTCTCCTACGAGCAGTACTTC. As protein: CSTGQAVSYEQYF.

A few counts support this clonotype. The chain couples TRBV6-6 to TRBJ2-5; tentatively, D is TRBD1 (6 bases). Germline V CDR1 and CDR2: MNHNY, SVGAGI (reference sequence). V was shortened by 6 bases and J by 0 bases, with 11 bases between the two germline ends. CDR3 length: 14 amino acids. In DNA, the CDR3 is TGTGCCAGCAGAAGCGACAGGTACCAAGAGACCCAGTACTTC. Translated, it gives CASRSDRYQETQYF.

Points on this clonotype: One end of the junction varies from germline; a read error may be responsible. The chain recombines TRBV6-5 with TRBJ1-2; perhaps TRBD1 as D (5 bases). Germline-derived CDR1 and CDR2 are MNHEY and SVGAGI. The CDR3 is 14 amino acids. DNA for the CDR3: TGTGCCGGCAGTCGGGACTTCAGTGGCTATGGCTACACCTTC. It encodes CAGSRDFSGYGYTF.

This clonotype has a handful of counts. The V call is TRBV13, the J call TRBJ2-7; a possible D gene is TRBD1 (5 bases). The CDR3 totals 15 residues. Trimming pared 1 base from V and 3 bases from J, leaving 13 bases between. The germline CDR1 and CDR2 sequences are PRHDT and FYEKMQ (reference sequence). The CDR3: CASSLARGPRYEQYF. For the CDR3, the DNA is TGTGCCAGCAGCTTAGCAAGGGGTCCCCGCTACGAGCAGTACTTC.

J is TRBJ2-7 and V is TRBV7-8; 12 bases match TRBD2. There are 15 residues in the CDR3. The junction had 7 bases not matched to a gene; V was cut back by 5 bases and J by 5 bases. Germline V lookup: CDR1 SGHVS, CDR2 FQNEAQ. CDR3 DNA: TGTGCCAGCAGCCGTACTAGCGGGGGGTTCCACGAGCAGTACTTC. The encoded protein is CASSRTSGGFHEQYF. Full variable domain (missing parts from reference TRBV7-8 and TRBJ2-7): GAGVSQSPRYKVAKRGQDVALRCDPISGHVSLFWYQQALGQGPEFLTYFQNEAQLDKSGLPSDRFFAERPEGSVSTLKIQRTQQEDSAVYLCASSRTSGGFHEQYFGPGTRLTVT.

CDR3 amino acids: CASSLYQGIVGEQFF. In DNA, the CDR3 is TGTGCCAGCAGCTTATACCAGGGGATCGTAGGTGAGCAGTTCTTC. The chain is built from TRBV7-2 and TRBJ2-1; D perhaps matches TRBD1 (6 bases). The germline CDR1 and CDR2 sequences are SGHTA and FQGNSA. Trimming took 2 bases from V and 9 from J, leaving 17 bases between them. The CDR3 spans 15 residues.

This clonotype came up a few times. V usage is TRBV4-3 and J usage is TRBJ2-3; possibly TRBD2 for D (5 bases). Between the trimmed V and J ends, which lost 0 bases and 4 bases, there was a span of 17 bases. CDR1 and CDR2 (germline): LGHNA, YSLEER. The CDR3 spans 17 residues. CDR3 nucleotides: TGCGCCAGCAGCCAAGATGGAGTAGGCGAGGGTCCAGATACGCAGTATTTT. It encodes CASSQDGVGEGPDTQYF.

The chain links TRBV12-3 or TRBV12-4 to TRBJ2-3; the D is unclear. V was pared by 2 bases and J by 5 bases, with 11 bases between. This CDR3 has 14 amino acids. CDR3 protein: CASSLFNSGDTQYF. In DNA form, the CDR3 reads TGTGCCAGCAGTTTATTTAATTCCGGAGATACGCAGTATTTT.

The chain employs TRBV27 and TRBJ2-5; 7 bases fit TRBD2. Germline lookup yields CDR1 MNHEY and CDR2 SMNVEV (reference sequence). This CDR3 has 17 residues. The V segment lost 6 bases and the J segment 0 bases; nucleotides outside the gene matches: 13. The CDR3: CASSYGGDLQYQETQYF. The CDR3 coding sequence is TGTGCCAGCAGCTATGGGGGGGACCTCCAGTACCAAGAGACCCAGTACTTC.

The rearrangement links TRBV7-8 to TRBJ2-6; D unresolved. V lost 2 bases to trimming and J lost 0 bases, with 8 bases between them. Germline CDR1 reads SGHVS; CDR2 reads FQNEAQ. This CDR3 is 16 amino acids long. In DNA form, the CDR3 reads TGTGCCAGCAGCTTAAAACTCTCCTCTGGGGCCAACGTCCTGACTTTC. Protein sequence: CASSLKLSSGANVLTF.

V and J are TRBV4-3 and TRBJ1-5; D might be TRBD1 (6 bases). The V and J ends lost 0 bases and 5 bases respectively, with 11 bases between them. This CDR3 contains 15 residues. CDR1 is LGHNA and CDR2 is YSLEER in the germline V gene. DNA of the CDR3: TGCGCCAGCAGCCAAGACACAGGGAATTATCAGCCCCAGCATTTT. Its protein is CASSQDTGNYQPQHF.

The sample holds a few counts of this clonotype. V is TRBV20-1 and J is TRBJ2-1; D might be TRBD1 (6 bases). Germline CDR1 DFQATT, CDR2 SNEGSKA (reference sequence). The CDR3 is made up of 13 amino acids. The ends were cut back, 5 bases at V and 7 bases at J, with 15 bases in the middle. The CDR3 loop reads CSAPIPGENEQFF. CDR3 DNA: TGCAGTGCTCCGATACCAGGGGAGAATGAGCAGTTCTTC.

V gene TRBV7-2 combines with J gene TRBJ2-7; D ambiguous. The CDR3 loop spans 14 amino acids. Germline V gene lookup returns CDR1 SGHTA and CDR2 FQGNSA. V dropped 4 bases and J dropped 6 bases, with 16 bases sitting between them. CDR3 in amino acids: CASSSGKGYPEQYF. CDR3 nucleotides: TGTGCCAGCAGCTCCGGAAAAGGGTATCCCGAGCAGTACTTC.